This T cell receptor (beta chain) was retrieved from a study of T cells after yellow fever vaccination. Germline V gene sequence: CDR1 SGHTA, CDR2 FQGTGA. The V segment lost 0 bases and the J segment 5 bases; nucleotides outside the gene matches: 6. The CDR3 spans 16 residues. This clonotype was picked up many times. TCRdb reprocessed the 5' RACE reads with MiXCR, giving one entry per CDR3 protein. Here the sample spans approximately 510,000 distinct CDR3 sequences, roughly 22% being singletons. The chain joins TRBV7-3 to TRBJ2-1; 8 nucleotides align to TRBD2. The receptor comes from a man younger than 35 who received the YFV17D yellow fever vaccine. This specimen consisted of PBMCs, obtained less than 25 days after the first yellow fever vaccination. This chain's CDR3 is CASSLTGRGGHNEQFF. CDR3 DNA: TGTGCCAGCAGCTTAACGGGCCGGGGGGGCCACAATGAGCAGTTCTTC.